This T cell receptor (beta chain) was profiled in a study of early T cells in non-severe SARS-CoV-2 infection. In the study overall: Bulk RNA taken from unsorted whole blood was sequenced, leaving chains unpaired. Broader study findings: Lookups in VDJdb leaned toward anti-spike CD8 responses and missed private and CD4 specificities.

The V end was cut by 5 bases, the J end by 1 base, with 11 bases between. The CDR3 is 15 residues long. Germline V gene lookup returns CDR1 LNHDA and CDR2 SQIVND (reference sequence). Concerning this clonotype itself: Its antigen remains unknown.

The library protocol tagged individual cDNA molecules with unique molecular identifiers. TCRdb fed the 5' RACE reads into MiXCR, producing one record per CDR3 protein. The table has approximately 97,000 distinct CDR3 sequences, approximately 11% seen once; the top ten hold just over 4.5%. The genes are TRBV19 and TRBJ2-2, with D hard to call. The receptor was derived from an adult who was a healthcare worker with PCR-confirmed SARS-CoV-2 infection or an uninfected control (not recorded which). The sequencing used whole blood, collected at baseline. The CDR3 sequence is CASSPARMNTGELFF. In DNA form, the CDR3 reads TGTGCCAGTAGTCCAGCTCGAATGAACACCGGGGAGCTGTTTTTT.